These T cell receptor beta chains were read from a single sample in a study of cytomegalovirus exposure and HLA in healthy donors. TCRdb's table, derived via immunoSEQ multiplex PCR, lists solely in-frame clones and lacks some. This table holds about 130,000 clones. Source material: PBMCs. The receptors stem from a man between 35 and 55 years old in good health and CMV-seronegative. Both conserved end residues are trimmed from each CDR3.

cdr3_length: 14
v_call: TRBV11-2
j_call: TRBJ2-1
cdr3_aa: ASSLVAAGDHNEQF

cdr3_length: 13
v_call: TRBV5-1
j_call: TRBJ2-7
cdr3_aa: ASRGQGLGTYEQY

cdr3_length: 14
v_call: TRBV6-5
j_call: TRBJ2-5
cdr3_aa: ASSSLRLAAQETQY

cdr3_length: 12
v_call: TRBV7-8
j_call: TRBJ1-1
cdr3_aa: ASSFPSANTEAF

cdr3_length: 12
v_call: TRBV5-4
j_call: TRBJ1-1
cdr3_aa: ASSLVGAVSGAF

cdr3_length: 16
v_call: TRBV30
j_call: TRBJ2-1
cdr3_aa: AWVSRGLAIPRGNEQF

cdr3_length: 11
v_call: TRBV19
j_call: TRBJ2-3
cdr3_aa: ASSTSGTDTQY

cdr3_length: 14
v_call: TRBV5-1
j_call: TRBJ2-3
cdr3_aa: ASSLGGTSVSDTQY

cdr3_length: 13
v_call: TRBV5-5
j_call: TRBJ2-1
cdr3_aa: ASSLAPSGVTEQF

cdr3_length: 12
v_call: TRBV4-3
j_call: TRBJ1-2
cdr3_aa: ASSPAGTGYGYT

cdr3_length: 14
v_call: TRBV18
j_call: TRBJ2-7
cdr3_aa: ASSPPLLAAPYEQY

cdr3_length: 12
v_call: TRBV7-9
j_call: TRBJ2-1
cdr3_aa: ASSRRLEGNEQF

cdr3_length: 15
v_call: TRBV5-5
j_call: TRBJ2-3
cdr3_aa: ASSLVVSGTAVDTQY

cdr3_length: 14
v_call: TRBV5-1
j_call: TRBJ2-2
cdr3_aa: ASSLSTGLPAGELF

cdr3_length: 12
v_call: TRBV11-2
j_call: TRBJ2-5
cdr3_aa: ASSLNAGGETQY

cdr3_length: 13
v_call: TRBV5-1
j_call: TRBJ2-6
cdr3_aa: ASSQGGAGANVLT

cdr3_length: 13
v_call: TRBV18
j_call: TRBJ1-3
cdr3_aa: ASSHTTGNGNTIY

cdr3_length: 11
v_call: TRBV7-9
j_call: TRBJ2-7
cdr3_aa: ASSSSGTYEQY

cdr3_length: 13
v_call: TRBV7-2
j_call: TRBJ2-1
cdr3_aa: ASSYDSGSYNEQF

cdr3_length: 12
v_call: TRBV2
j_call: TRBJ1-1
cdr3_aa: ASRYGQDRTEAF

cdr3_length: 12
v_call: TRBV7-3
j_call: TRBJ2-2
cdr3_aa: ASRGLANTGELS

cdr3_length: 12
v_call: TRBV10-2
j_call: TRBJ1-2
cdr3_aa: ASSPSDRADGYT

cdr3_length: 12
v_call: TRBV5-1
j_call: .
cdr3_aa: ASSYWTGGDEQY

cdr3_length: 13
v_call: TRBV5-5
j_call: TRBJ1-4
cdr3_aa: ASSLEGGGNEKLF

cdr3_length: 12
v_call: TRBV15
j_call: TRBJ1-1
cdr3_aa: ATTFGGGGTEAF

cdr3_length: 12
v_call: TRBV11-3
j_call: TRBJ2-7
cdr3_aa: ASSRTESTYEQY

cdr3_length: 14
v_call: TRBV6-4
j_call: TRBJ2-1
cdr3_aa: ASSRLAGSSYNEQF

cdr3_length: 13
v_call: TRBV4-3
j_call: TRBJ1-2
cdr3_aa: ASSQVLNPSHGYT

cdr3_length: 14
v_call: TRBV5-1
j_call: TRBJ2-1
cdr3_aa: ASSLGGTSGSLEQF

cdr3_length: 10
v_call: TRBV28
j_call: TRBJ2-7
cdr3_aa: ASRSNAGLKY

cdr3_length: 12
v_call: TRBV11-1
j_call: TRBJ2-5
cdr3_aa: ASSFGSGQETQY

cdr3_length: 11
v_call: TRBV7-2
j_call: TRBJ2-3
cdr3_aa: ASTLLAGDTQY

cdr3_length: 11
v_call: TRBV11-2
j_call: TRBJ1-1
cdr3_aa: ASSSDRRTEAF

cdr3_length: 11
v_call: TRBV30
j_call: TRBJ2-7
cdr3_aa: AWSRQGPYEQY

cdr3_length: 15
v_call: TRBV5-4
j_call: TRBJ2-1
cdr3_aa: ASPGTSGPSSYNEQF

cdr3_length: 13
v_call: TRBV5-1
j_call: TRBJ1-1
cdr3_aa: ASSLATGVNTEAF

cdr3_length: 12
v_call: TRBV6-6
j_call: TRBJ2-1
cdr3_aa: ASSWQGNYNEQF

cdr3_length: 15
v_call: TRBV5-6
j_call: TRBJ2-7
cdr3_aa: ASSLFTPDRGSYEQY

cdr3_length: 11
v_call: TRBV25-1
j_call: TRBJ1-1
cdr3_aa: ASSEGYREGAF

cdr3_length: 12
v_call: TRBV7-6
j_call: TRBJ1-1
cdr3_aa: ASSSDREFSEAF

cdr3_length: 13
v_call: TRBV28
j_call: TRBJ1-2
cdr3_aa: ASSLRGDSSYGYT

cdr3_length: 13
v_call: TRBV2
j_call: TRBJ1-5
cdr3_aa: ASSESRGGRQPQH

cdr3_length: 12
v_call: TRBV28
j_call: TRBJ2-7
cdr3_aa: ASNPPGQPYEQY

cdr3_length: 11
v_call: TRBV5-4
j_call: TRBJ2-5
cdr3_aa: ASSGPSSETQY

cdr3_length: 15
v_call: TRBV9
j_call: TRBJ2-3
cdr3_aa: ASSVGLAGLSTDTQY

cdr3_length: 12
v_call: TRBV6-5
j_call: TRBJ2-7
cdr3_aa: ASSYLAGSYEQY

cdr3_length: 12
v_call: TRBV18
j_call: TRBJ1-2
cdr3_aa: ASSSSTGTYGYT

cdr3_length: 12
v_call: TRBV28
j_call: TRBJ1-2
cdr3_aa: ASSGTGGNYGYT

cdr3_length: 11
v_call: TRBV10-3
j_call: TRBJ2-7
cdr3_aa: AIAASGLYEQY

cdr3_length: 12
v_call: TRBV4-3
j_call: TRBJ2-2
cdr3_aa: ASSQDRGSGELF

cdr3_length: 13
v_call: TRBV5-1
j_call: TRBJ2-7
cdr3_aa: ASSLSAGEAYEQY

cdr3_length: 14
v_call: TRBV5-4
j_call: TRBJ2-3
cdr3_aa: ASSLPPTGATDTQY

cdr3_length: 13
v_call: TRBV11-3
j_call: TRBJ2-7
cdr3_aa: ASSLVLAGSYEQY

cdr3_length: 14
v_call: TRBV6-1
j_call: TRBJ1-5
cdr3_aa: ASSERGGDWAQPQH

cdr3_length: 15
v_call: TRBV9
j_call: TRBJ1-4
cdr3_aa: ASSAPGHLATNEKLF

cdr3_length: 13
v_call: TRBV6-6
j_call: TRBJ1-5
cdr3_aa: ASSLREVRYQPQH

cdr3_length: 15
v_call: TRBV21-1
j_call: TRBJ2-7
cdr3_aa: ASSKRGWGKSSYEQY

cdr3_length: 14
v_call: TRBV11-2
j_call: TRBJ2-7
cdr3_aa: ASSLSGLPYSYEQY

cdr3_length: 12
v_call: TRBV7-8
j_call: TRBJ1-2
cdr3_aa: ASSRVGTDYGYT